What follows is one TCR beta chain and its context. Sequencing was performed with immunoSEQ multiplex PCR; in TCRdb, only in-frame clones are kept and a portion is missing. The sample consists of roughly 150,000 clones, almost 80% of them appearing once. V shed 6 bases and J 5 bases; nucleotides not matched to a gene: 11. The CDR3 runs 15 residues. Germline V gene sequence: CDR1 LGHDT, CDR2 YNNKEL (reference sequence). These data come from a study of blood T cell repertoires in COVID-19. The specimen sequenced was peripheral blood. This TCR derives from a man aged 60 to 69 who had recovered from COVID-19. The rearrangement uses TRBV3-1 (or the pseudogene TRBV3-2) and TRBJ1-2; TRBD1 matches 8 bases. The CDR3 spells CASRGGQGLLYGYTF. For the CDR3, the DNA is TGTGCCAGCAGAGGAGGACAGGGCCTCCTTTATGGCTACACCTTC.